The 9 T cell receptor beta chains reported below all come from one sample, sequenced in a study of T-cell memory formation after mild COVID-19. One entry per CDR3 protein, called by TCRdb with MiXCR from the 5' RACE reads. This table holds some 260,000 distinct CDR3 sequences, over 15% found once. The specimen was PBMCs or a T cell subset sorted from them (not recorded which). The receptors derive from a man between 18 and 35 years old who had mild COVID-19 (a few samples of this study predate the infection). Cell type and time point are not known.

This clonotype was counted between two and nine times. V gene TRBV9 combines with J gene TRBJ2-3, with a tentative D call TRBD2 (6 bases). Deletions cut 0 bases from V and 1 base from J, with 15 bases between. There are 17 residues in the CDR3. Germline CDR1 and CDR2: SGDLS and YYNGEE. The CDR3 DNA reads TGTGCCAGCAGCGTAGGGGATGGTAGCGGAGGCACAGATACGCAGTATTTT. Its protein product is CASSVGDGSGGTDTQYF.

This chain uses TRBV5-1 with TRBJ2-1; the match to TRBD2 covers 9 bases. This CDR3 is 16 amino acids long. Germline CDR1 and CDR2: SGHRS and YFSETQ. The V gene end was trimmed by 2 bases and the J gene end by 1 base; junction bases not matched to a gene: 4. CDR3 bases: TGCGCCAGCAGCTTAGCAGCGGGGGGTTCCTACAATGAGCAGTTCTTC. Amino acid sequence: CASSLAAGGSYNEQFF.

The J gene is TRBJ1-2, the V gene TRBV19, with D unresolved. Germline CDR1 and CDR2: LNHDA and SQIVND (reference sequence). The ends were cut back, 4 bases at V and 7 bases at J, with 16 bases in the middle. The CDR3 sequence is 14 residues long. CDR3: CASSSPAETLGYTF. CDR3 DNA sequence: TGTGCCAGTAGTAGCCCGGCCGAAACCCTTGGCTACACCTTC. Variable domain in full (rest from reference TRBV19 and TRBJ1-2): DGGITQSPKYLFRKEGQNVTLSCEQNLNHDAMYWYRQDPGQGLRLIYYSQIVNDFQKGDIAEGYSVSREKKESFPLTVTSAQKNPTAFYLCASSSPAETLGYTFGSGTRLTVV.

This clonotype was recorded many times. CDR3 DNA: TGCGCCAGCAGCTTGGTAGGGCGGGACAATGAGCAGTTCTTC. Translating it yields CASSLVGRDNEQFF. This rearrangement joins TRBV5-1 to TRBJ2-1; TRBD2 is a possible D gene (5 bases). Trimming removed 0 bases at V and 5 bases at J, with 9 bases between. CDR1 and CDR2 (germline): SGHRS, YFSETQ. The CDR3 extends over 14 amino acids.

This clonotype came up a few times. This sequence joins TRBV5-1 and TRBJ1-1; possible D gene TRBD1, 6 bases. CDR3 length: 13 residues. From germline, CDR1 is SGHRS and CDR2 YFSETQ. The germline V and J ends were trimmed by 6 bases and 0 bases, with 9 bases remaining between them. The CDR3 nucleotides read TGCGCCAGCACGGGGGGCATGAACACTGAAGCTTTCTTT. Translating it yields CASTGGMNTEAFF.

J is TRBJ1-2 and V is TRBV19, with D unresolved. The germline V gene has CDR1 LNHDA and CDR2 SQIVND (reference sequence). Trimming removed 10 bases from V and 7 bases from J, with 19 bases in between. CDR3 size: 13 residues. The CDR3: CATYQGSLSGYTF. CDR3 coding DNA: TGTGCCACATACCAAGGCAGTCTTTCTGGCTACACCTTC.

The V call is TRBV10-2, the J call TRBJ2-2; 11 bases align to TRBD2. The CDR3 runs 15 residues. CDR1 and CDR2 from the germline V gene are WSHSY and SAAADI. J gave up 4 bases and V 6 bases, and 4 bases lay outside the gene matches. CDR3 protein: CASRIAGGPTGELFF. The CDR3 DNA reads TGCGCCAGCAGGATAGCGGGGGGGCCCACCGGGGAGCTGTTTTTT.

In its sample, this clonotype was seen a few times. In nucleotides, the CDR3 is TGCGCCAGCAGCTTGGGGGGGACAGGGGATGAGCAGTTCTTC. Residues: CASSLGGTGDEQFF. This chain connects TRBV5-1 to TRBJ2-1; TRBD1 aligns across 10 bases. Germline V lookup: CDR1 SGHRS, CDR2 YFSETQ. V lost 0 bases to trimming and J lost 8 bases; unmatched junction nucleotides: 2. This CDR3 is 14 amino acids long. Looking up the rest from reference TRBV5-1 and TRBJ2-1 gives the full variable domain: KAGVTQTPRYLIKTRGQQVTLSCSPISGHRSVSWYQQTPGQGLQFLFEYFSETQRNKGNFPGRFSGRQFSNSRSEMNVSTLELGDSALYLCASSLGGTGDEQFFGPGTRLTVL.

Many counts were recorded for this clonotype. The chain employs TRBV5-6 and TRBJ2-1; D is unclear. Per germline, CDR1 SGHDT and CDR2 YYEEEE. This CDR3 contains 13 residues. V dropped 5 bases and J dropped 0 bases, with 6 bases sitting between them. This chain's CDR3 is CASRQLSYNEQFF. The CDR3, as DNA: TGTGCCAGCAGACAGCTCTCCTACAATGAGCAGTTCTTC.